Listed below are T cell receptor beta chains from one sample, sequenced in a study of blood T cell repertoires in COVID-19. TCRdb's copy holds only in-frame clones and misses some; the assay was immunoSEQ multiplex PCR. The sample shows under 150,000 clones, roughly 84% of them seen only once. Sequencing input: peripheral blood. Receptor source: a man in his fifties or sixties with acute or convalescent COVID-19. Each CDR3 is given with its conserved first and last residue. D genes are given only for firm matches.

d_gene: .; j_gene: TRBJ2-7; len: 13; v_gene: TRBV19; CDR3nt: TGTGCCAGTAGTATTTCGGGGGCCTACGAGCAGTACTTC; CDR3aa: CASSISGAYEQYF
d_gene: .; j_gene: TRBJ1-3; len: 15; v_gene: TRBV6-1; CDR3nt: TGTGCCAGCAGTGAATACGGCAGGTCTGGAAACACCATATATTTT; CDR3aa: CASSEYGRSGNTIYF
d_gene: TRBD1; j_gene: TRBJ2-1; len: 15; v_gene: TRBV6-1; CDR3nt: TGTGCCAGCAGTGAAGCGGCAGGGGGTTCCAATGAGCAGTTCTTC; CDR3aa: CASSEAAGGSNEQFF
d_gene: .; j_gene: TRBJ2-5; len: 14; v_gene: TRBV10-1; CDR3nt: TGCGCCAGCCCCGGGGCGGAGGGTCAAGAGACCCAGTACTTC; CDR3aa: CASPGAEGQETQYF
d_gene: .; j_gene: TRBJ1-2; len: 14; v_gene: TRBV19; CDR3nt: TGTGCCAGCACTCCCGAGGGCAGGGGCTATGGCTACACCTTC; CDR3aa: CASTPEGRGYGYTF
d_gene: .; j_gene: TRBJ2-7; len: 18; v_gene: TRBV11-2; CDR3nt: TGTGCCAGCAGCTTATTTGGGGGCTTGGGGGCGGGAGTCAACGAGCAGTACTTC; CDR3aa: CASSLFGGLGAGVNEQYF
d_gene: .; j_gene: TRBJ2-5; len: 14; v_gene: TRBV5-1; CDR3nt: TGCGCCAGCAGCTTAGCCGGGATCCAAGAGACCCAGTACTTC; CDR3aa: CASSLAGIQETQYF
d_gene: TRBD1; j_gene: TRBJ2-7; len: 11; v_gene: TRBV6-6; CDR3nt: TGTGCCAGCAGGCGGACAGGGGAGCAGTACTTC; CDR3aa: CASRRTGEQYF
d_gene: TRBD1; j_gene: TRBJ1-2; len: 13; v_gene: TRBV12-3/TRBV12-4; CDR3nt: TGTGCCAGCAGCGACAGGGAGGACTATGGCTACACCTTC; CDR3aa: CASSDREDYGYTF
d_gene: .; j_gene: TRBJ2-5; len: 17; v_gene: TRBV5-1; CDR3nt: TGCGCCAGCAGCCGAAGGGCCAGGGTGGGAGGCCAAGAGACCCAGTACTTC; CDR3aa: CASSRRARVGGQETQYF
d_gene: TRBD1; j_gene: TRBJ1-3; len: 16; v_gene: TRBV18; CDR3nt: TGTGCCAGCTCACCCGGGACAGTGAACTCTGGAAACACCATATATTTT; CDR3aa: CASSPGTVNSGNTIYF